The present TCR beta chain was sequenced within a study of blood T cells in healthy people across ages. Overall study results and limits: Age showed a roughly linear inverse relationship with TCR beta diversity per million T cells. Investigators treated diversity estimates from one million T cells as underestimates.

The amount of total RNA extracted per sample was at least 6 micrograms. The CDR3 is made up of 13 amino acids. J gave up 9 bases and V 7 bases, and 15 bases lay outside the gene matches. The germline V gene encodes CDR1 SQVTM and CDR2 ANQGSEA. With regard to this clonotype: As yet, its antigen is unknown.

PCR was performed a second time for 7 to 11 cycles using a sample-barcoded 5' primer and a J-beta primer mix. Carrying 12 random nucleotides, a template-switch adaptor labeled each individual cDNA molecule. Each CDR3 protein gets one entry after TCRdb re-called the 5' RACE reads with MiXCR. The table includes about 1.7 million distinct CDR3 sequences, under 30% detected once. The chain carries TRBV29-1 and TRBJ2-7, with 7 positions matching TRBD1. The material sequenced was blood. This sequence was found in a woman between 25 and 40 years old in good health. The CDR3 nucleotides read TGCAGCGGGTACGGGATAGGGGGCTCCGGGCAGTACTTC. It specifies CSGYGIGGSGQYF.